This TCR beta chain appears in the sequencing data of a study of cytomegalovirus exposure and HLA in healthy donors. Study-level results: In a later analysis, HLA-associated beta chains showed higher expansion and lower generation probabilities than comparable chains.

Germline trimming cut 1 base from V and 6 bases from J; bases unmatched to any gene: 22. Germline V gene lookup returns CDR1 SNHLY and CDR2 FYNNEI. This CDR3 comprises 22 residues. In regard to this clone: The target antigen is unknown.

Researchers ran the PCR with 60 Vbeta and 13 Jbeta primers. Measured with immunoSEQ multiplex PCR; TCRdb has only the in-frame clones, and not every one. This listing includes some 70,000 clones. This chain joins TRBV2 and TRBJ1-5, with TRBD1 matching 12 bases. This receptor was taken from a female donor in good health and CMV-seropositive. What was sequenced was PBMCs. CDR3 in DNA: TGTGCCAGCAGTGAAGGATCTATCCGGGACAGGGGGCCTTCCCTCCTGGGTCAGCCCCAGCATTTT. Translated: CASSEGSIRDRGPSLLGQPQHF.